This TCR beta chain originates from a study of blood T cell repertoires in COVID-19 (TCRdb year 2020). For the wider study: Collaborator samples came from the United States, Italy and Spain and covered acute and convalescent phases of COVID-19. Samples came from the ongoing ImmuneRACE study (first 160 participants) plus 1,254 subjects from 6 global collaborators. Nearly every sample came with metadata listing a de-identified subject ID, COVID-19 status, age in years and sex. Deeply sampled blood TCRbeta repertoires from subjects exposed to, actively infected with, or recovered from COVID-19 were included in the dataset. Where HLA class I and class II types were available, the types were taken from metadata supplied by the sample provider, not from assay-based typing. The prospective study material was composed of cDNA or gDNA derived from T cells, B-cell-depleted T cells, or PBMCs. A freely available public database, intended as a resource for researchers studying the immune response to SARS-CoV-2, is where the repertoires were released. The research as a whole found: Clinical and demographic metadata were provided uncurated, with the amount varying by source and participant.

As concerns this clone: This receptor's antigen is unknown. No base quality values were provided; no much bigger clone lies one nucleotide off.

Each collaborating institution followed its own protocols to collect whole blood in K2EDTA tubes. For TCRbeta analysis, collaborators shipped samples in one of three forms: frozen whole blood, isolated PBMCs, or DNA extracted from either of those sample types. The immunoSEQ Assay, a bias-controlled multiplex PCR, was used to amplify TCRbeta CDR3 regions from genomic DNA. The original pipeline was this. Nucleated cell counts per sample were estimated from amplification of reference gene primers within the assay. Sequence reads were collapsed and filtered to measure the absolute abundance of every unique TCRbeta CDR3 rearrangement. For each sample, productive Simpson clonality was calculated as the square root of Simpson's diversity index across productive rearrangements. TCRdb stores this immuneACCESS table with in-frame sequences only. Part of the clones is absent; in the studies checked, under half of the shortfall reflects unresolved V genes, and no reason is known for the rest. That table is the source of V, J and clone size, and D and trimming were worked out from the DNA. Present in this sample are approximately 300,000 clones, roughly 87% of which were seen just once. The ten biggest clones cover approximately 2.4% of the sample.

The sequenced sample was peripheral blood. The sequence derives from a man between 18 and 35 years old with active or convalescent COVID-19.

The sequenced DNA: TGTGCCAGCTCCCTTTTAGGTCCGGGCTCCTACGAGCAGTACTTC. It codes for CASSLLGPGSYEQYF. In this chain, TRBV27 is recombined with TRBJ2-7, with the D gene not confidently named. At the junction V is shortened by 8 bases and J by 0 bases, with 17 bases in between. From a lookup of the germline V gene (reference sequence), CDR1 and CDR2 are MNHEY and SMNVEV. The CDR3 covers 15 residues, taking in both the cysteine and the phenylalanine. The kept DNA is CDR3 alone, 45 bases in frame from the first base.